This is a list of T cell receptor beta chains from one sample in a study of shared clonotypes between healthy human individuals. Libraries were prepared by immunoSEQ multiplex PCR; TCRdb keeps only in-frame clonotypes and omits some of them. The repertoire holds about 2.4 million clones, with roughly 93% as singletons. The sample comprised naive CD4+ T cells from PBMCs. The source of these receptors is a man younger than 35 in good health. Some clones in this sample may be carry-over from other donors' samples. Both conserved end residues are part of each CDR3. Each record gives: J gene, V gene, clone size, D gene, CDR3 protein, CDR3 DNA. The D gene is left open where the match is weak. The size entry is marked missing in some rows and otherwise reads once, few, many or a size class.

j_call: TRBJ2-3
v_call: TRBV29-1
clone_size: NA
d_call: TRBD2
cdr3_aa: CSIKASSGRNTQYF
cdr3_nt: TGCAGCATCAAAGCCTCTAGCGGGAGGAATACGCAGTATTTT

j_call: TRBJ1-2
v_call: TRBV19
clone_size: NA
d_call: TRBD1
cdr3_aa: CARNPRQGAWGYTF
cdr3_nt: TGTGCCAGAAACCCTCGTCAGGGGGCTTGGGGCTACACCTTC

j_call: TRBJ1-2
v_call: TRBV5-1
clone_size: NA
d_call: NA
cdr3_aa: CASSPPLDRSFYGYTF
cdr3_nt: TGCGCCAGCAGCCCACCCTTGGACAGAAGCTTCTATGGCTACACCTTC

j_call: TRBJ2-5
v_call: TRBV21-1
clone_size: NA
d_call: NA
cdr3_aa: CASSKRRGQETQYF
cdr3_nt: TGTGCCAGCAGCAAAAGGCGTGGTCAAGAGACCCAGTACTTC

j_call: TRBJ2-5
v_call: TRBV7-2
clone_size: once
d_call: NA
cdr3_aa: CASSEGAGFQETQYF
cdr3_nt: TGTGCCAGCAGCGAAGGGGCGGGTTTCCAAGAGACCCAGTACTTC

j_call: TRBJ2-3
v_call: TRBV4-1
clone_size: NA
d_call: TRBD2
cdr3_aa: CASSHIGLAGGGRTDTQYF
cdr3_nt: TGCGCCAGCAGCCACATTGGACTAGCGGGAGGGGGACGCACAGATACGCAGTATTTT

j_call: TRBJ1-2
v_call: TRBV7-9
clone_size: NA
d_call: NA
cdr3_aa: CASSETAGPRVGYTF
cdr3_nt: TGTGCCAGCAGCGAAACAGCCGGGCCCCGCGTAGGCTACACCTTC

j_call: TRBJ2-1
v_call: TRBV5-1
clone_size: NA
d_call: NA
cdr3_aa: CASSLDYRSGYEQFF
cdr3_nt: TGCGCCAGCAGCTTGGATTACAGGTCCGGCTATGAGCAGTTCTTC

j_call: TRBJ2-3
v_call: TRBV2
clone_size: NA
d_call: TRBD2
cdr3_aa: CASRGTRADTQYF
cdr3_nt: TGTGCCAGCAGGGGGACTAGGGCAGATACGCAGTATTTT

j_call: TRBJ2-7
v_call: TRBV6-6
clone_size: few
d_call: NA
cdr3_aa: CASSQTAPTYEQYF
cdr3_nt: TGTGCCAGCAGCCAGACAGCCCCGACCTACGAGCAGTACTTC